These 18 T cell receptor beta chains were sequenced from one sample in a study of shared clonotypes between healthy human individuals. Profiling relied on immunoSEQ multiplex PCR, and the TCRdb table lists in-frame clones only, not all of them. The sample shows some 900,000 clones, 70% to 85% of them seen only once. Sequenced input: memory CD4+ T cells sorted from blood. Subset reported: CD45RA-negative fraction. The receptors derive from a man aged 18 to 35 in good health.

V and J are TRBV28 and TRBJ1-1; possible D gene TRBD1, 5 bases. Trimming shortened V by 4 bases and J by 3 bases, and 18 bases separated the two germline ends. The germline CDR1 and CDR2 sequences are MDHEN and SYDVKM. The CDR3 sequence is 16 residues long. CDR3 sequence: CASSSGGTGRYTEAFF. CDR3 in DNA: TGTGCCAGCAGTTCGGGGGGAACCGGACGCTACACTGAAGCTTTCTTT.

V gene TRBV29-1 combines with J gene TRBJ1-1; a possible D gene is TRBD1 (5 bases). Per the germline V gene, CDR1 is SQVTM and CDR2 is ANQGSEA. There are 15 residues in the CDR3. The V and J ends lost 5 bases and 2 bases respectively, with 18 bases between them. CDR3 coding DNA: TGCAGCGTTTCCTGGGGCACCCACCAAAACACTGAAGCTTTCTTT. This sequence encodes CSVSWGTHQNTEAFF. Variable domain in full (rest from reference TRBV29-1 and TRBJ1-1): SAVISQKPSRDICQRGTSLTIQCQVDSQVTMMFWYRQQPGQSLTLIATANQGSEATYESGFVIDKFPISRPNLTFSTLTVSNMSPEDSSIYLCSVSWGTHQNTEAFFGQGTRLTVV.

V is TRBV2 and J is TRBJ1-5; D uncertain. CDR3 length: 15 amino acids. Germline-derived CDR1 and CDR2 are SNHLY and FYNNEI. V was pared by 2 bases and J by 3 bases, with 11 bases between. CDR3 amino acids: CASSEWVSDNQPQHF. The CDR3, as DNA: TGTGCCAGCAGTGAATGGGTCTCGGACAATCAGCCCCAGCATTTT.

The chain employs TRBV6-5 and TRBJ1-2; weak D call: TRBD1 (5 bases). The V gene lost 7 bases and the J gene lost 3 bases, with 15 bases spanning the gap. The germline V gene has CDR1 MNHEY and CDR2 SVGAGI. The CDR3 length is 14 residues. Written as DNA, the CDR3 is TGTGCCAGCACGGCCCAGGGACGGGACTATGGCTACACCTTC. Translated, it gives CASTAQGRDYGYTF.

The rearrangement joins TRBV30 to TRBJ1-6, with a tentative D call TRBD1 (5 bases). CDR1 GTSNPN and CDR2 SVGIG come from the germline V gene (reference sequence). V dropped 3 bases and J dropped 11 bases, with 20 bases sitting between them. The CDR3 sequence is 15 residues long. Here the CDR3 DNA reads TGTGCCTGGAGCAGGGATTCACTTGACGGGGCACCCCTCCACTTT. It is translated as CAWSRDSLDGAPLHF.

The DNA for the CDR3 is TGTGCCAGCAGCTCCGACAGGGGGAGTGAAGCTTTCTTT. It translates to CASSSDRGSEAFF. The rearrangement joins TRBV7-2 to TRBJ1-1; TRBD1 matches at 9 bases. Germline-derived CDR1 and CDR2 are SGHTA and FQGNSA. Losses at the gene ends were 4 bases for V and 7 bases for J; bases not matched to a gene: 4. The CDR3 has 13 amino acids.

This chain connects TRBV11-2 to TRBJ1-6; 8 bases agree with TRBD1. The trim removed 4 bases at V and 9 bases at J, leaving 8 bases unmatched. The CDR3 consists of 15 residues. From germline, CDR1 is SGHAT and CDR2 FQNNGV. The CDR3 spells CASSSSDRAGSPLHF. The CDR3 nucleotides are TGTGCCAGCAGCTCGTCGGACAGGGCCGGTTCACCCCTCCACTTT. The variable domain in full, completed from reference TRBV11-2 and TRBJ1-6, reads EAGVAQSPRYKIIEKRQSVAFWCNPISGHATLYWYQQILGQGPKLLIQFQNNGVVDDSQLPKDRFSAERLKGVDSTLKIQPAKLEDSAVYLCASSSSDRAGSPLHFGNGTRLTVT.

This clone was counted a few times. This rearrangement joins TRBV7-9 to TRBJ1-1; 8 bases align to TRBD1. The V and J ends lost 6 bases and 11 bases, in that order; junction bases with no gene match: 5. This CDR3 is 11 amino acids long. Per germline, CDR1 SEHNR and CDR2 FQNEAQ (reference sequence). The CDR3 is CASSTGQAAFF. CDR3 coding DNA: TGTGCCAGCAGTACGGGACAGGCGGCTTTCTTT. The variable domain in full, completed from reference TRBV7-9 and TRBJ1-1, reads DTGVSQNPRHKITKRGQNVTFRCDPISEHNRLYWYRQTLGQGPEFLTYFQNEAQLEKSRLLSDRFSAERPKGSFSTLEIQRTEQGDSAMYLCASSTGQAAFFGQGTRLTVV.

The rearrangement uses TRBV18 and TRBJ1-5; no reliable D call. CDR1 is KGHSH and CDR2 is LQKENI in the germline V gene. The V end was cut by 6 bases, the J end by 4 bases, with 10 bases between. This CDR3 contains 13 residues. The CDR3 protein is CASSRGRNQPQHF. DNA for the CDR3: TGTGCCAGCTCCCGAGGGAGGAATCAGCCCCAGCATTTT.

As for this clone: Other DNA sequences in this sample translate to the same CDR3. V and J are TRBV5-6 and TRBJ2-3; possible D gene TRBD2, 5 bases. Germline CDR1 is SGHDT and CDR2 is YYEEEE. Trimming removed 4 bases from V and 5 bases from J, with 5 bases in between. The CDR3 totals 11 residues. The CDR3 coding sequence is TGTGCCAGCAGCCGGGAAGATACGCAGTATTTT. It encodes CASSREDTQYF.

The chain combines TRBV18 with TRBJ2-3; TRBD1 might be the D (5 bases). The CDR3 runs to 13 residues. Germline CDR1 and CDR2: KGHSH and LQKENI. Trimming left V 1 base short and J 6 bases short, with 8 bases between. CDR3 in DNA: TGTGCCAGCTCACCACAAGGGGTCGATACGCAGTATTTT. Residues: CASSPQGVDTQYF.

This chain joins TRBV7-6 and TRBJ1-2, with D unresolved. The CDR3 contains 13 residues. The germline V gene encodes CDR1 SGHVS and CDR2 FNYEAQ. V lost 0 bases to trimming and J lost 6 bases, with 8 bases between them. CDR3 coding DNA: TGTGCCAGCAGCTTAGCAGGGATCGATGGCTACACCTTC. Protein product: CASSLAGIDGYTF.

This clone has just a few counts. This chain joins TRBV10-3 and TRBJ1-6, with a tentative D call TRBD1 (6 bases). There are 14 residues in the CDR3. Germline values: CDR1 ENHRY, CDR2 SYGVKD. Trimming left V 4 bases short and J 7 bases short, with 11 bases between. The DNA for the CDR3 is TGTGCCATCAGTGCCGGGACATCCAATTCACCCCTCCACTTT. Translating gives CAISAGTSNSPLHF.

This chain joins TRBV6-5 and TRBJ2-1; D uncertain. V lost 6 bases, J lost 10 bases, and 19 bases lay in between. Germline V gene data show CDR1 as MNHEY and CDR2 as SVGAGI. The CDR3 spans 14 residues. This chain's CDR3 is CASRRLPPEWEQFF. The CDR3 nucleotides are TGTGCCAGCAGGAGACTCCCCCCGGAGTGGGAGCAGTTCTTC.

This clone appeared a few times. V and J are TRBV5-1 and TRBJ2-5; 8 positions match TRBD2. CDR3 size: 17 residues. Unmatched junction bases numbered 12, after V lost 2 bases and J lost 3 bases. Germline-derived CDR1 and CDR2 are SGHRS and YFSETQ. The CDR3 protein is CASSFRGSGTREETQYF. In nucleotides, the CDR3 is TGCGCCAGCAGCTTCCGCGGATCCGGGACTAGGGAAGAGACCCAGTACTTC.

The chain couples TRBV9 to TRBJ2-3; 9 bases align to TRBD2. The length of the CDR3 is 17 residues. Trimming cost V 4 bases and J 4 bases; bases outside gene matches: 13. Germline lookup yields CDR1 SGDLS and CDR2 YYNGEE. In nucleotides, the CDR3 is TGTGCCAGCAGCCCCGAGTGGGGACTAGCCCGGGCAGATACGCAGTATTTT. Translation gives CASSPEWGLARADTQYF.

This clone was found once. The chain is built from TRBV18 and TRBJ1-2; 8 bases fit TRBD1. CDR3 length equals 14 residues. Losses at the gene ends were 3 bases for V and 6 bases for J; bases not matched to a gene: 6. The germline gives CDR1 KGHSH, CDR2 LQKENI. The CDR3 protein is CASSPSTGENGYTF. DNA of the CDR3: TGTGCCAGCTCACCCTCGACAGGGGAGAATGGCTACACCTTC.

This rearrangement joins TRBV25-1 to TRBJ2-1, with D hard to call. The V gene's germline CDR1 is MGHDK and CDR2 SYGVNS. Trimming took 3 bases from V and 0 from J, leaving 12 bases between them. This CDR3 comprises 16 residues. The CDR3 spells CASSDPNPSSYNEQFF. The CDR3 DNA is TGTGCCAGCAGTGACCCAAACCCCAGCTCCTACAATGAGCAGTTCTTC.